This TCR beta chain was captured in a study of blood T cells in healthy people across ages. V was pared by 3 bases and J by 7 bases, with 10 bases between. Germline values: CDR1 SGHTA, CDR2 FQGNSA. This CDR3 region has 13 residues. Together with a sample-barcoded 5' primer, a J-beta primer mix was included in a second PCR lasting about 6 to 11 cycles. TCRdb re-derived calls from the 5' RACE reads in MiXCR, one entry per CDR3 protein. The sample holds about 560,000 distinct CDR3 sequences, roughly a quarter seen once. This clonotype was counted a few times. These same records also appear under a second study, on T cells of mothers and their children.

The chain has TRBV7-2 and TRBJ2-1; D is unclear. The specimen sequenced was blood. The receptor comes from a boy aged 2 to 9 in good health. DNA for the CDR3: TGTGCCAGCAGCTTTGCACAAGATAATGAGCAGTTCTTC. Protein sequence: CASSFAQDNEQFF. Full variable domain (outside the CDR3, taken from reference TRBV7-2 and TRBJ2-1): GAGVSQSPSNKVTEKGKDVELRCDPISGHTALYWYRQSLGQGLEFLIYFQGNSAPDKSGLPSDRFSAERTGGSVSTLTIQRTQQEDSAVYLCASSFAQDNEQFFGPGTRLTVL.